This entry features one T cell receptor (beta chain) sequence. Per the study methods: Using reference gene primer amplification, nucleated cell counts were estimated. The protocol was immunoSEQ multiplex PCR, while the TCRdb copy is restricted to in-frame clones and leaves out a portion. V and J calls and clone size are as listed in that table; D and trimming were resolved from the DNA. Of some 250,000 clones listed, approximately 77% were seen once; the top ten hold roughly 3.1%. This entry is derived from a study of blood T cell repertoires in COVID-19. About the study: T cells, B-cell-depleted T cells, or PBMCs supplied cDNA or gDNA.

Germline CDR1 and CDR2: MRHNA and SNTAGT. This CDR3 is built from 13 residues. V was clipped by 0 bases and J by 9 bases; unmatched bases: 2. The specimen was peripheral blood. This TCR derives from a woman younger than 35 with acute or convalescent COVID-19. V and J are TRBV6-4 and TRBJ2-1; 7 nucleotides match TRBD2. CDR3 DNA sequence: TGTGCCAGCAGTGACTCAAGCGGGATTGAGCAGTTCTTC. This sequence encodes CASSDSSGIEQFF.